Shown below are 8 T cell receptor beta chains from a single sample sequenced in a study of early T cells in non-severe SARS-CoV-2 infection. TCRdb redid the calling of the 5' RACE reads with MiXCR, one entry per CDR3 protein. The profile shows tens of thousands of distinct CDR3 sequences, roughly an eighth of them singletons. The input for sequencing was whole blood, taken at baseline. These receptors came from an adult who was a healthcare worker with PCR-confirmed SARS-CoV-2 infection or an uninfected control (not recorded which).

The rearrangement joins TRBV7-3 to TRBJ2-3; 7 bases line up with TRBD2. The trim removed 6 bases at V and 4 bases at J, leaving 4 bases unmatched. This CDR3 contains 13 residues. The V gene's germline CDR1 is SGHTA and CDR2 FQGTGA. CDR3 in amino acids: CASSGGSSDTQYF. As DNA, the CDR3 is TGTGCCAGCAGTGGCGGGAGCTCAGATACGCAGTATTTT.

This clonotype has a count of ten or more. This rearrangement joins TRBV7-3 to TRBJ2-5; D possibly matches TRBD1 or TRBD2 (6 bases each). CDR1 and CDR2 (germline): SGHTA, FQGTGA. V was shortened by 5 bases and J by 3 bases, with 13 bases between the two germline ends. This CDR3 spans 14 amino acids. The chain's CDR3 is CASSPTGAEETQYF. The CDR3 DNA reads TGTGCCAGCAGCCCGACGGGGGCCGAAGAGACCCAGTACTTC.

This chain links TRBV10-3 with TRBJ2-7, with 9 positions matching TRBD2. The CDR3 spans 15 residues. J lost 4 bases, V lost 6 bases, and 10 bases had no gene match. Per the germline V gene, CDR1 is ENHRY and CDR2 is SYGVKD. CDR3 sequence: CAIRRELAGPYEQYF. Here the CDR3 DNA reads TGTGCCATCAGGAGGGAACTAGCGGGCCCATACGAGCAGTACTTC.

The chain joins TRBV5-4 to TRBJ2-7, with 12 nucleotides matching TRBD2. The CDR3 runs to 17 residues. V lost 3 bases, J lost 2 bases, and 9 bases stayed unmatched. CDR1 and CDR2 (germline): SGHNT, YYREEE (reference sequence). Here the CDR3 DNA reads TGTGCCAGCAGCTCCGGTCGACTAGCGGGAGTCCCCTACGAGCAGTACTTC. Protein product: CASSSGRLAGVPYEQYF.

This clonotype has just a few counts. J is TRBJ2-1 and V is TRBV11-2, with 11 bases lining up with TRBD2. V lost 5 bases to trimming and J lost 5 bases; unmatched junction nucleotides: 11. The CDR3 runs to 17 residues. From germline, CDR1 is SGHAT and CDR2 FQNNGV. CDR3 region: CASSRLGRGLADNEQFF. DNA for the CDR3: TGTGCCAGCAGCCGACTAGGCCGGGGACTAGCGGACAATGAGCAGTTCTTC.

This clonotype has just a few counts. The rearrangement joins TRBV12-3 or TRBV12-4 to TRBJ1-1; possible D gene TRBD1, 6 bases. This CDR3 region has 12 residues. Between the trimmed V and J ends, which lost 2 bases and 8 bases, there was a span of 9 bases. The CDR3 DNA follows: TGTGCCAGCAGTTTACACGGGACAGAAGCTTTCTTT. Translating gives CASSLHGTEAFF.

J is TRBJ2-7 and V is TRBV6-2 or TRBV6-3; TRBD2 is a possible D gene (6 bases). The CDR3 spans 14 residues. Germline CDR1 is MNHEY and CDR2 is SVGEGT. Between the trimmed V and J ends, which lost 6 bases and 2 bases, there was a span of 14 bases. The CDR3 DNA reads TGTGCCAGCAGCCTTACCGGAGGGACCTACGAGCAGTACTTC. Amino acids: CASSLTGGTYEQYF.

The table lists this clonotype with many counts. This chain joins TRBV2 and TRBJ2-5; D is undetermined. Germline V gene data show CDR1 as SNHLY and CDR2 as FYNNEI. There are 11 residues in the CDR3. The ends were cut back, 7 bases at V and 5 bases at J, with 8 bases in the middle. The CDR3 loop reads CASIRSETQYF. In nucleotides, the CDR3 is TGTGCCAGCATCAGGTCGGAGACCCAGTACTTC.